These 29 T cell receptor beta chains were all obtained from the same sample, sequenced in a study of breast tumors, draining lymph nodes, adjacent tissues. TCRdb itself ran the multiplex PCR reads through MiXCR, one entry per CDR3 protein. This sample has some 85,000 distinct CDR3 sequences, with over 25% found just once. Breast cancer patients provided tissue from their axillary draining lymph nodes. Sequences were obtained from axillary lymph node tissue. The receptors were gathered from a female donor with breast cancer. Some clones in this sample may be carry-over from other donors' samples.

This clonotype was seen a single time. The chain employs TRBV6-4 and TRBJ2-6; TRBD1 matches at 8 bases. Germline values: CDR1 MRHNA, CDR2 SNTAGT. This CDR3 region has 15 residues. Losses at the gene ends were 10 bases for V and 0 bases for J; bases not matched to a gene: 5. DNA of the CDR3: TGTGCCAACCCGGGACAGGACTCTGGGGCCAACGTCCTGACTTTC. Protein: CANPGQDSGANVLTF.

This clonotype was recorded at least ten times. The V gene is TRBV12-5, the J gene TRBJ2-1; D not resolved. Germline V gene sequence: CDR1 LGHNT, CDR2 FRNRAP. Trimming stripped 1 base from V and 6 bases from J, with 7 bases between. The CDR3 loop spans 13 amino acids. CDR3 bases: TGTGCTAGTGGTTTGGGACCAATCAATGAGCAGTTCTTC. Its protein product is CASGLGPINEQFF.

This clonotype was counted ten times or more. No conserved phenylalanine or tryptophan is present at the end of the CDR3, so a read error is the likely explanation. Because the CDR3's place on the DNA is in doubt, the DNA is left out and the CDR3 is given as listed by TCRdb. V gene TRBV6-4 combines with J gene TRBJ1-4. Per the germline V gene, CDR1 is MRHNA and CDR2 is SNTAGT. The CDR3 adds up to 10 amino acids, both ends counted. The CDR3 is CASRELQGSP.

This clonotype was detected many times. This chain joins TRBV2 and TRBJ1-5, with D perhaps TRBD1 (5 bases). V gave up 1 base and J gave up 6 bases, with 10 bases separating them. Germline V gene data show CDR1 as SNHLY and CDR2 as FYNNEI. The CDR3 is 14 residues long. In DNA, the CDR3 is TGTGCCAGCAGTGAAGGTTTAGGGGTTCAGCCCCAGCATTTT. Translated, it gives CASSEGLGVQPQHF.

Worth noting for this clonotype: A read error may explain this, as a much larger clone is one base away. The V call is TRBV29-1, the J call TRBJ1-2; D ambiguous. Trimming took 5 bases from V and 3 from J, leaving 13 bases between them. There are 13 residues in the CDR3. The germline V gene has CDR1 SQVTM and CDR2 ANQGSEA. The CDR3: CSVYDRGYYGYTF. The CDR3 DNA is TGCAGCGTTTACGATCGGGGTTACTATGGCTACACCTTC. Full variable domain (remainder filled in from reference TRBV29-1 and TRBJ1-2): SAVISQKPSRDICQRGTSLTIQCQVDSQVTMMFWYRQQPGQSLTLIATANQGSEATYESGFVIDKFPISRPNLTFSTLTVSNMSPEDSSIYLCSVYDRGYYGYTFGSGTRLTVV.

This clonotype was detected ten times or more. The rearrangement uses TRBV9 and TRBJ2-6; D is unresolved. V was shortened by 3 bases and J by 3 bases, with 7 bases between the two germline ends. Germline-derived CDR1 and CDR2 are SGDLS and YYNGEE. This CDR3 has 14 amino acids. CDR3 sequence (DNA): TGTGCCAGCAGCGCCGTCTTTGGGGCCAACGTCCTGACTTTC. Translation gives CASSAVFGANVLTF.

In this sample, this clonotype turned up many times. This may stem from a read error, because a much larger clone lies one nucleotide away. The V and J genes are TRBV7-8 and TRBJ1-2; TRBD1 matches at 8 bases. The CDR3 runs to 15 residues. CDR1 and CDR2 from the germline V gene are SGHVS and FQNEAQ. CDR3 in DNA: TGTGCCAGCAGCCCCAGGACAGGGAGTAACTATGGCTACCCCTTC. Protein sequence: CASSPRTGSNYGYPF.

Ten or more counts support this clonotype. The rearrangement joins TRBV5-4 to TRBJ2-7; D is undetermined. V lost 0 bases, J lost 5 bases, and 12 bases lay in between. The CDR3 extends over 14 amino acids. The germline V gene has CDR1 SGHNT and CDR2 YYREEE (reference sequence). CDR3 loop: CASSLDIIVDEQYF. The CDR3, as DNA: TGTGCCAGCAGCTTGGATATTATAGTAGACGAGCAGTACTTC.

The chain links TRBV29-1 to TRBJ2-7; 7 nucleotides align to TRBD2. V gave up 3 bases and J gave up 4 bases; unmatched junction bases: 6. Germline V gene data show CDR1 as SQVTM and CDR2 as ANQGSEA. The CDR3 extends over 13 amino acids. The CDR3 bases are TGCAGCGTTGATATGGGCGGGGGTTACGAGCAGTACTTC. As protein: CSVDMGGGYEQYF.

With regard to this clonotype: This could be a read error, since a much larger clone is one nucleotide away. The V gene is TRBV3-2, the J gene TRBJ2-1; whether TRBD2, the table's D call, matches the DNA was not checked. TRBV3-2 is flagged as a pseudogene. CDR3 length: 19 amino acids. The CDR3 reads CPSSQVISAGVVAYNEQFF. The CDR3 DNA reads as TGTCCCAGCAGCCAAGTTATATCAGCGGGAGTGGTCGCCTACAATGAGCAGTTCTTC.

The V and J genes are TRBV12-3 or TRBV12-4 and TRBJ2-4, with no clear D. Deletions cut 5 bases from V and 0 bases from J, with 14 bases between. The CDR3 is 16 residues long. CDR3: CASSHKRAPAKNIQYF. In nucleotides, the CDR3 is TGTGCCAGCAGTCACAAACGGGCACCAGCCAAAAACATTCAGTACTTC.

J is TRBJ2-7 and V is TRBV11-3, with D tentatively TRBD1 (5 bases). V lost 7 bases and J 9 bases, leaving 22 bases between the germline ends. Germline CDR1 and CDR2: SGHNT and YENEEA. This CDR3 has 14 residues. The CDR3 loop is CASKQRSRTSGQYF. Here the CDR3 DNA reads TGTGCCAGCAAACAACGGAGTAGGACATCCGGGCAGTACTTC.

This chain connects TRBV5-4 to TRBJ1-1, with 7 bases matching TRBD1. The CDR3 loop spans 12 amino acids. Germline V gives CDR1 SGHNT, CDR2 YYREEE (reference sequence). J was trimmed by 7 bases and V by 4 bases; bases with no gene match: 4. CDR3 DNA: TGTGCCAGCAGCGGGACAGAAAATGAAGCTTTCTTT. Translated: CASSGTENEAFF.

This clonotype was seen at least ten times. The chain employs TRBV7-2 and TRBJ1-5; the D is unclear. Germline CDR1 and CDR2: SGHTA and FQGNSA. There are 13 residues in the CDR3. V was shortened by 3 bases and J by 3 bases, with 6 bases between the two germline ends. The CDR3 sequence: CASSFWINQPQHF. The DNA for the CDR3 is TGTGCCAGCAGCTTCTGGATCAATCAGCCCCAGCATTTT.

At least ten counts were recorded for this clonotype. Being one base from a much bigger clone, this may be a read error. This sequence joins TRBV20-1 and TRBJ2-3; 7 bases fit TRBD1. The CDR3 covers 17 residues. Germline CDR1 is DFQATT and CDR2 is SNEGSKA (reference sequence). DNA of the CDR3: TGCAGTGCTAGCCCACCCCTGGGGAGAGAGGGGGCAGATGCGCAGTATTTT. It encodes CSASPPLGREGADAQYF.

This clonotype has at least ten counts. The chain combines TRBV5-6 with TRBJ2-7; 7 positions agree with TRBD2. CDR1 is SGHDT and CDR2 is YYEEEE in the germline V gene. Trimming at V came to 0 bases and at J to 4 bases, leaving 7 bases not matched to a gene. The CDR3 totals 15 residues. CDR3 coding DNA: TGTGCCAGCAGCTTGGGGCTTGCGGGGGAGTACGAGCAGTACTTC. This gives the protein CASSLGLAGEYEQYF.

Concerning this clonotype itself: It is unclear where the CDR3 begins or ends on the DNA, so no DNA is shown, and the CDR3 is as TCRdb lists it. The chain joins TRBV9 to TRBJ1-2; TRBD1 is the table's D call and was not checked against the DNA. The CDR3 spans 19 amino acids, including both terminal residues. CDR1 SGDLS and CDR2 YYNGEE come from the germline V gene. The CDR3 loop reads CDSSIYLCSARREGFGYTF.

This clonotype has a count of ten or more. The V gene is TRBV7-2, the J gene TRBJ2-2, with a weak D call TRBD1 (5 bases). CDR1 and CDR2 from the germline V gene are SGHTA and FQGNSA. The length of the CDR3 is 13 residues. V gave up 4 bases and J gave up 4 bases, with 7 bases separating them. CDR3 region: CASSSQGTGELFF. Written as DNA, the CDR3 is TGTGCCAGCAGCTCCCAGGGCACCGGGGAGCTGTTTTTT.

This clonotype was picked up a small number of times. Here the CDR3 DNA reads TGTGCCAGCAGTTCCGGGACAGGGGGCTTAATGGACTCTGACTACACCTTC. Translation: CASSSGTGGLMDSDYTF. V and J are TRBV6-5 and TRBJ1-2; 12 positions agree with TRBD1. The V segment lost 4 bases and the J segment 10 bases; nucleotides outside the gene matches: 16. This CDR3 is 17 amino acids long. Germline V gene data show CDR1 as MNHEY and CDR2 as SVGAGI.

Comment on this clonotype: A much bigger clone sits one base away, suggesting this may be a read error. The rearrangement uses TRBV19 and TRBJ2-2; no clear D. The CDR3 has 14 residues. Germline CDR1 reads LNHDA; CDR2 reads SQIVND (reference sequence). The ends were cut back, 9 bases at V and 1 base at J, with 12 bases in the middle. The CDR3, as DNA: TGTGCCAGCGGCGCGACTCGGAACACCGGGGAGCTGTTTTTT. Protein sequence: CASGATRNTGELFF.

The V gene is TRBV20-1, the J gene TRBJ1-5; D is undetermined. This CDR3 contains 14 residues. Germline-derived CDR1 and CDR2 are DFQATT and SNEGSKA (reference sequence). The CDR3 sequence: CRAEEHAINQPQHF. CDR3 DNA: TGCAGGGCCGAAGAGCACGCCATCAATCAGCCCCAGCATTTT.

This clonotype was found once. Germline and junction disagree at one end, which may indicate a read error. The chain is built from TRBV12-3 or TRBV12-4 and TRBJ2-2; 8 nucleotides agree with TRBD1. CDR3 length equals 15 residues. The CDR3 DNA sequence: TGTGCCAGCAGTTTGTGGGAGACAGGGGCCGGGGAGCTGCTTTTC. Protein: CASSLWETGAGELLF.

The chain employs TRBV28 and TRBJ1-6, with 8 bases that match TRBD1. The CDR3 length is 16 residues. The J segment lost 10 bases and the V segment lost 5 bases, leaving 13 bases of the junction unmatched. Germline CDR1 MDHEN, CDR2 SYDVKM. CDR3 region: CASSAPRTGRTSPLHF. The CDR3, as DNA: TGTGCCAGCAGTGCCCCCCGGACAGGGCGTACCTCACCCCTCCACTTT.

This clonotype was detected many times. The CDR3 spells CASSLQSGQETQYF. The DNA for the CDR3 is TGTGCCAGCAGCCTGCAGAGCGGCCAAGAGACCCAGTACTTC. This rearrangement joins TRBV3-1 to TRBJ2-5, with D maybe TRBD2 (5 bases). Germline loops: CDR1 LGHDT, CDR2 YNNKEL (reference sequence). The CDR3 runs 14 residues. Trimming removed 4 bases from V and 1 base from J, with 10 bases in between.

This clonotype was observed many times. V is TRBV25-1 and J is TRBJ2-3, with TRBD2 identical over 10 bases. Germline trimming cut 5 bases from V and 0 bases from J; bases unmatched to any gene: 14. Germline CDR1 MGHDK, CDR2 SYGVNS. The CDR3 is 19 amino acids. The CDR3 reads CASSSDTPRTSGSTDTQYF. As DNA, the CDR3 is TGTGCCAGCAGTTCTGACACACCCCGGACTAGCGGAAGCACAGATACGCAGTATTTT.

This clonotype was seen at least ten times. CDR3 DNA: TGTGCCAGCAGAGGGACAGGGTCCTACGAGCAGTACTTC. It translates to CASRGTGSYEQYF. V gene TRBV28 combines with J gene TRBJ2-7; the match to TRBD1 covers 9 bases. This CDR3 has 13 amino acids. The germline gives CDR1 MDHEN, CDR2 SYDVKM. The ends lost 6 bases at V and 1 base at J; junction bases unmatched: 1.

CDR3: CASSVRLHTGNTGELFF. CDR3 in DNA: TGTGCCAGCAGCGTACGACTCCACACAGGGAACACCGGGGAGCTGTTTTTT. The V call is TRBV9, the J call TRBJ2-2; D is possibly TRBD1 (5 bases). CDR1 and CDR2 (germline): SGDLS, YYNGEE. This CDR3 comprises 17 residues. V was trimmed by 1 base and J by 1 base, leaving 14 bases between them. The full variable domain, completed using reference TRBV9 and TRBJ2-2, is DSGVTQTPKHLITATGQRVTLRCSPRSGDLSVYWYQQSLDQGLQFLIQYYNGEERAKGNILERFSAQQFPDLHSELNLSSLELGDSALYFCASSVRLHTGNTGELFFGEGSRLTVL.

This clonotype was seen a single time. The CDR3 reads CAISESTSGSEQFF. CDR3 DNA sequence: TGTGCCATCAGTGAGTCGACTAGTGGAAGTGAGCAGTTCTTC. The V call is TRBV10-3, the J call TRBJ2-1; tentatively, D is TRBD2 (6 bases). Trimming left V 0 bases short and J 9 bases short, with 12 bases between. CDR3 size: 14 residues. In germline, CDR1 is ENHRY, CDR2 SYGVKD.

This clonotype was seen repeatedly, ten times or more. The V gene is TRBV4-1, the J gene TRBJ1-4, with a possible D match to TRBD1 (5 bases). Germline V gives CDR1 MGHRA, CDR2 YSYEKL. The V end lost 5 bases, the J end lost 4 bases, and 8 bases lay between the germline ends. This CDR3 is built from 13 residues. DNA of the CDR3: TGCGCCAGCAGCGCGGGGGTTAATGAAAAACTGTTTTTT. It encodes CASSAGVNEKLFF.